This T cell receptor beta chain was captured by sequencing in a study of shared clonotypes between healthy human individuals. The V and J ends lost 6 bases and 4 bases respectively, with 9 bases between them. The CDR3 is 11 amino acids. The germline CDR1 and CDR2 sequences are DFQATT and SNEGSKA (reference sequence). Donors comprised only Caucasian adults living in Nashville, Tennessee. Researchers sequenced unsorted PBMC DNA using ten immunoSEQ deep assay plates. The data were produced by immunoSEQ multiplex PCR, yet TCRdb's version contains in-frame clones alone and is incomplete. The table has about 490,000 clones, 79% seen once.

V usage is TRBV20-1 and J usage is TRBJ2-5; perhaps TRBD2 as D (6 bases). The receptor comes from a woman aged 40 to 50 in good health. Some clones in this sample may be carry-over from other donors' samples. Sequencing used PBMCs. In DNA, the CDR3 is TGCAGTGCCGAGGAGGGAGAGACCCAGTACTTC. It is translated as CSAEEGETQYF.